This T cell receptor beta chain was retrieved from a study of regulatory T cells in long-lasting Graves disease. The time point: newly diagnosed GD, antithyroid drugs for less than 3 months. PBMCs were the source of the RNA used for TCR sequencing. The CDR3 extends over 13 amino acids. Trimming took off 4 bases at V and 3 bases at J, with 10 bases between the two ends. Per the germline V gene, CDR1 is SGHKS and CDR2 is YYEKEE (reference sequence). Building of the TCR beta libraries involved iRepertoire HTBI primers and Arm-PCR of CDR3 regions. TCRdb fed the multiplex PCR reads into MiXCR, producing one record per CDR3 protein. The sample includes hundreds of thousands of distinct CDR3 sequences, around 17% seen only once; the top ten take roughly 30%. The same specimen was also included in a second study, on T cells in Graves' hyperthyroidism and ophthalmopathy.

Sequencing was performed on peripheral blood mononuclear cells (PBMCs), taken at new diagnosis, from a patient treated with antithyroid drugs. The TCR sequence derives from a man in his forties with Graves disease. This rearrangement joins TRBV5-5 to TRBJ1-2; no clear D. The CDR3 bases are TGTGCCAGCAGCGGTCCAGGCCACTATGGCTACACCTTC. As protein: CASSGPGHYGYTF.